This paragraph covers one TCR beta chain sequence. Its recognized antigen is unknown. No qualities accompany the bases; no much larger clone lies one base away. The immunoSEQ Assay, a bias-controlled multiplex PCR, was used to amplify TCRbeta CDR3 regions from genomic DNA. The source study handled its data this way. Nucleated cell counts per sample were estimated from amplification of reference gene primers within the assay. To quantify the absolute abundance of each unique TCRbeta CDR3 rearrangement, sequence reads were collapsed and filtered. For each sample, productive Simpson clonality was calculated as the square root of Simpson's diversity index across productive rearrangements. TCRdb's version of the immuneACCESS table is confined to in-frame rearrangements and falls short of the full clone set. An unresolved V gene accounts for under half of the shortfall where checked; the remainder is of unknown origin. D and trimming come from the DNA, and the V and J calls and clone size come from that table. The sample includes 55,000 to 75,000 clones, with 85% to 90% observed a single time. 6% to 8% of the sample belongs to the ten largest clones.

The data are from a study of blood T cell repertoires in COVID-19 (dated by TCRdb to about 2020). As for the study more broadly: Samples covering the acute and convalescent phases of COVID-19 were provided by collaborators in the United States, Italy and Spain. The sample metadata nearly always contained a de-identified subject ID, COVID-19 status, age in years and sex. Samples came from the ongoing ImmuneRACE study (first 160 participants) plus 1,254 subjects from 6 global collaborators. Where available, HLA class I and class II types were taken from metadata supplied by the sample provider and were not determined by assay-based typing. The repertoires were released in a freely available public database intended as a resource for research on the immune response to SARS-CoV-2. The material from the prospective study consisted of cDNA or gDNA derived from T cells, B-cell-depleted T cells, or PBMCs. Subjects who had been exposed to COVID-19, were actively infected with it, or had recovered from it provided the deeply sampled blood TCRbeta repertoires that made up the dataset. Results and caveats for the whole study, not just this receptor: How much clinical and demographic metadata was included differed by source and by participant, and the metadata was provided uncurated.

CDR1 and CDR2, per the germline V gene, are KGHDR and SFDVKD. Trimming leaves V shorter by 4 bases and J shorter by 5 bases, with the junction holding 8 bases beyond the gene matches. The CDR3 sequence holds 15 residues, the cysteine and phenylalanine included. Only the CDR3 DNA is retained, 45 bases long and in frame from the first base. The collaborating institutions used their own protocols to collect whole blood in K2EDTA tubes. For TCRbeta analysis, collaborator samples were shipped as frozen whole blood, as isolated PBMCs, or as DNA extracted from either sample type. The chain is made from TRBV24-1 and TRBJ2-7, with 9 junctional bases fitting TRBD1. The sample consisted of peripheral blood. The receptor comes from a human donor with active COVID-19. The donor label of this sample is uncertain. The bases read TGTGCCACCAGTGACCCGGGACAGGGTGGTAACGAGCAGTACTTC. This codes for CATSDPGQGGNEQYF.